What follows is one T cell receptor (beta chain) and its context. This specimen belongs to a study of CD8 T cells in Susac syndrome. The germline V gene has CDR1 GTSNPN and CDR2 SVGIG (reference sequence). The CDR3 length is 11 residues. Trimming took off 0 bases at V and 3 bases at J, with 3 bases between the two ends. Reverse transcription of roughly 0.5 to 1 ug RNA was carried out with random hexamers. TCRdb fed the immunoSEQ multiplex PCR reads into MiXCR, producing one record per CDR3 protein. The sample has some 400,000 distinct CDR3 sequences; 85% to 90% are singletons. The chain has TRBV30 and TRBJ2-7; D gene uncertain. Material for sequencing was CD8+ T cells from PBMCs. The source is a human donor with multiple sclerosis. CDR3 bases: TGTGCCTGGAGTGTAAACTACGAGCAGTACTTC. It yields the protein CAWSVNYEQYF.